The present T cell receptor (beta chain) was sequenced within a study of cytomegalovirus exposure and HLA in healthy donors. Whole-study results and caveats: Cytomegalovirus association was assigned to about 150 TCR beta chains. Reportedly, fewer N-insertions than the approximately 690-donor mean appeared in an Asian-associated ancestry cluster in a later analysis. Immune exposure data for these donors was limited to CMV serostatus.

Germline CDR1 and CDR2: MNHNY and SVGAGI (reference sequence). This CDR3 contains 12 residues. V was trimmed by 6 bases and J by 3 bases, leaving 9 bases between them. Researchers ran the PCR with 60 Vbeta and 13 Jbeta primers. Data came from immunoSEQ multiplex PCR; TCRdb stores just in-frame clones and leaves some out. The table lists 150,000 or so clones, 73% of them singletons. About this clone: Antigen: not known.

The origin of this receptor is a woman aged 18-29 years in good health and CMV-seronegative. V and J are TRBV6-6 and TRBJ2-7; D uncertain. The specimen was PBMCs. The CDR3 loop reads CASSSGGYEQYV. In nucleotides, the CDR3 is TGTGCCAGCAGCTCCGGCGGCTACGAGCAGTACGTC.